This entry lists 19 T cell receptor beta chains sequenced from one sample in a study of T cell responses to AZD1222 COVID-19 vaccine. Assay: immunoSEQ multiplex PCR; the TCRdb copy retains only in-frame clones and omits some. The table lists around 130,000 clones, about nine tenths of them singletons, with approximately 1.4% in the top ten. The starting material was peripheral blood, obtained on day 0 of AZD1222 vaccination. Receptors originate from an adult in good health.

The V gene is TRBV3-1 (or the pseudogene TRBV3-2), the J gene TRBJ1-2; D gene uncertain. The CDR3 runs to 15 residues. The germline V and J ends were trimmed by 0 bases and 0 bases, with 8 bases remaining between them. CDR1 is LGHDT, CDR2 YNNKEL, per germline (reference sequence). The CDR3 is CASSQEPGANYGYTF. The CDR3 nucleotides are TGTGCCAGCAGCCAAGAGCCCGGAGCTAACTATGGCTACACCTTC.

The rearrangement uses TRBV11-3 and TRBJ2-7; the D gene is possibly TRBD1 (6 bases). The CDR3 extends over 15 amino acids. The V gene lost 5 bases and the J gene lost 5 bases, with 19 bases spanning the gap. Germline values: CDR1 SGHNT, CDR2 YENEEA. The CDR3 region is CASSPRGTSFHEQYF. For the CDR3, the DNA is TGTGCCAGCAGCCCTAGGGGGACAAGTTTCCACGAGCAGTACTTC.

The CDR3 bases are TGTGCCAGCAGCGTAGAAAATCTAGAGACCCAGTACTTC. The encoded protein is CASSVENLETQYF. The chain recombines TRBV9 with TRBJ2-5; the D is unclear. Trimming pared 0 bases from V and 4 bases from J, leaving 7 bases between. Germline V lookup: CDR1 SGDLS, CDR2 YYNGEE. The CDR3 has 13 amino acids.

The chain uses TRBV7-9 and TRBJ1-1; D perhaps matches TRBD1 (6 bases). The germline V gene has CDR1 SEHNR and CDR2 FQNEAQ (reference sequence). Trimming stripped 7 bases from V and 1 base from J, with 13 bases between. This CDR3 is 14 amino acids long. The chain's CDR3 is CASTWDTENTEAFF. The CDR3 bases are TGTGCCAGCACCTGGGACACCGAGAACACTGAAGCTTTCTTT. Drawing the rest from reference TRBV7-9 and TRBJ1-1, the complete variable domain is DTGVSQNPRHKITKRGQNVTFRCDPISEHNRLYWYRQTLGQGPEFLTYFQNEAQLEKSRLLSDRFSAERPKGSFSTLEIQRTEQGDSAMYLCASTWDTENTEAFFGQGTRLTVV.

The chain employs TRBV29-1 and TRBJ2-3, with unresolved D. The CDR3 consists of 11 residues. Germline-derived CDR1 and CDR2 are SQVTM and ANQGSEA. The CDR3 protein is CSWSHTDTQYF. The CDR3 bases are TGCAGTTGGAGTCACACAGATACGCAGTATTTT.

J is TRBJ2-1 and V is TRBV7-2; 9 nucleotides agree with TRBD2. The J segment lost 8 bases and the V segment lost 5 bases, leaving 13 bases of the junction unmatched. The CDR3 has 16 residues. The germline V gene has CDR1 SGHTA and CDR2 FQGNSA. CDR3 loop: CASSPWGGGAEYEQFF. The CDR3 DNA sequence: TGTGCCAGCAGCCCATGGGGCGGGGGGGCTGAGTATGAGCAGTTCTTC.

The chain recombines TRBV29-1 with TRBJ2-1; tentatively, D is TRBD1 (5 bases). Trimming shortened V by 2 bases and J by 0 bases, and 14 bases separated the two germline ends. Germline-derived CDR1 and CDR2 are SQVTM and ANQGSEA. The CDR3 length is 16 residues. The CDR3 loop reads CSVEQLRQTSYNEQFF. The CDR3 region has the DNA TGCAGCGTTGAACAACTGCGACAGACCTCCTACAATGAGCAGTTCTTC.

The chain is built from TRBV4-2 and TRBJ1-2; 7 nucleotides align to TRBD1. With V trimmed by 2 bases and J by 8 bases, 11 bases remained unmatched. Germline V lookup: CDR1 LGHNA, CDR2 YNFKEQ. CDR3 size: 15 residues. The CDR3 spells CASSQLLRQGWGYTF. The CDR3 coding sequence is TGTGCCAGCAGCCAACTCCTACGACAGGGCTGGGGCTACACCTTC.

V gene TRBV4-3 combines with J gene TRBJ1-1; TRBD1 aligns across 8 bases. In germline, CDR1 is LGHNA, CDR2 YSLEER. The CDR3 is 14 residues long. The V gene end was trimmed by 5 bases and the J gene end by 1 base; junction bases not matched to a gene: 3. CDR3 region: CASSSQGGNTEAFF. DNA of the CDR3: TGCGCCAGCAGCTCACAGGGGGGGAACACTGAAGCTTTCTTT.

This clone was seen only once. The chain uses TRBV18 and TRBJ2-7; weak D call: TRBD2 (6 bases). Trimming left V 3 bases short and J 6 bases short, with 6 bases between. Germline CDR1 and CDR2: KGHSH and LQKENI. The CDR3 is 11 amino acids. CDR3 in amino acids: CASSPGGEQYF. CDR3 bases: TGTGCCAGCTCACCGGGAGGCGAGCAGTACTTC.

V and J are TRBV12-3 or TRBV12-4 and TRBJ1-6; D ambiguous. The CDR3 runs to 10 residues. The V gene lost 3 bases and the J gene lost 14 bases, with 5 bases spanning the gap. The CDR3 loop is CASSFATLHF. Written as DNA, the CDR3 is TGTGCCAGCAGTTTCGCCACCCTCCACTTT.

This chain links TRBV9 with TRBJ1-1; no definite D call. Germline V gene data show CDR1 as SGDLS and CDR2 as YYNGEE. The CDR3 spans 13 residues. The V end lost 3 bases, the J end lost 3 bases, and 9 bases lay between the germline ends. CDR3: CASSASLDTEAFF. The CDR3 region has the DNA TGTGCCAGCAGCGCCAGTCTCGACACTGAAGCTTTCTTT.

The rearrangement joins TRBV19 to TRBJ1-5; TRBD1 agrees at 9 bases. From germline, CDR1 is LNHDA and CDR2 SQIVND (reference sequence). The V and J ends lost 7 bases and 0 bases, in that order; junction bases with no gene match: 10. The CDR3 totals 17 residues. CDR3 bases: TGTGCCAGTACCCCCGGACAGGGGTCTTATAGCAATCAGCCCCAGCATTTT. As protein: CASTPGQGSYSNQPQHF.

This clone was observed a handful of times. This chain connects TRBV7-9 to TRBJ2-7; D possibly matches TRBD1 or TRBD2 (5 bases each). This CDR3 contains 15 residues. Germline loops: CDR1 SEHNR, CDR2 FQNEAQ (reference sequence). V gave up 4 bases and J gave up 2 bases, with 15 bases separating them. Written as DNA, the CDR3 is TGTGCCAGCAGCTCGCCGGAGGACACTCCCTACGAGCAGTACTTC. Amino acids: CASSSPEDTPYEQYF.

The gene calls are TRBV2 and TRBJ2-2; no definite D call. CDR3 length equals 12 residues. Germline V gives CDR1 SNHLY, CDR2 FYNNEI. V lost 4 bases to trimming and J lost 7 bases, with 7 bases between them. Written as DNA, the CDR3 is TGTGCCAGCAGTGGGTCGGGCGGGGAGCTGTTTTTT. As protein: CASSGSGGELFF.

The rearrangement joins TRBV4-2 to TRBJ1-6, with TRBD1 matching 7 bases. Trimming removed 4 bases from V and 6 bases from J; junction bases left unmatched: 12. The germline V gene has CDR1 LGHNA and CDR2 YNFKEQ. This CDR3 comprises 17 residues. CDR3: CASSPNRDSRGNSPLHF. DNA of the CDR3: TGTGCCAGCAGCCCTAACCGGGACAGTCGGGGTAATTCACCCCTCCACTTT.

The chain recombines TRBV5-4 with TRBJ2-1; a weak D match, TRBD2 (6 bases). The CDR3 is made up of 17 amino acids. V gave up 4 bases and J gave up 0 bases, with 17 bases separating them. The germline V gene has CDR1 SGHNT and CDR2 YYREEE (reference sequence). CDR3 DNA sequence: TGTGCCAGCAGCCCAGCCGGCGGGGAGTACTCCTACAATGAGCAGTTCTTC. This codes for CASSPAGGEYSYNEQFF.

This chain uses TRBV4-3 with TRBJ2-7; 7 bases are shared with TRBD2. With 2 bases clipped from V and 2 bases from J, the junction kept 3 bases outside the gene matches. This CDR3 contains 14 residues. CDR1 LGHNA and CDR2 YSLEER come from the germline V gene. The DNA of the CDR3 is TGCGCCAGCAGCCAATTCGCGGGGGCCTACGAGCAGTACTTC. It specifies CASSQFAGAYEQYF.

V and J are TRBV29-1 and TRBJ1-1, with a tentative D call TRBD1 (5 bases). Per germline, CDR1 SQVTM and CDR2 ANQGSEA. There are 13 residues in the CDR3. Trimming removed 4 bases from V and 1 base from J, with 10 bases in between. The CDR3 loop is CSVANGGNTEAFF. The DNA of the CDR3 is TGCAGCGTTGCGAACGGGGGGAACACTGAAGCTTTCTTT.